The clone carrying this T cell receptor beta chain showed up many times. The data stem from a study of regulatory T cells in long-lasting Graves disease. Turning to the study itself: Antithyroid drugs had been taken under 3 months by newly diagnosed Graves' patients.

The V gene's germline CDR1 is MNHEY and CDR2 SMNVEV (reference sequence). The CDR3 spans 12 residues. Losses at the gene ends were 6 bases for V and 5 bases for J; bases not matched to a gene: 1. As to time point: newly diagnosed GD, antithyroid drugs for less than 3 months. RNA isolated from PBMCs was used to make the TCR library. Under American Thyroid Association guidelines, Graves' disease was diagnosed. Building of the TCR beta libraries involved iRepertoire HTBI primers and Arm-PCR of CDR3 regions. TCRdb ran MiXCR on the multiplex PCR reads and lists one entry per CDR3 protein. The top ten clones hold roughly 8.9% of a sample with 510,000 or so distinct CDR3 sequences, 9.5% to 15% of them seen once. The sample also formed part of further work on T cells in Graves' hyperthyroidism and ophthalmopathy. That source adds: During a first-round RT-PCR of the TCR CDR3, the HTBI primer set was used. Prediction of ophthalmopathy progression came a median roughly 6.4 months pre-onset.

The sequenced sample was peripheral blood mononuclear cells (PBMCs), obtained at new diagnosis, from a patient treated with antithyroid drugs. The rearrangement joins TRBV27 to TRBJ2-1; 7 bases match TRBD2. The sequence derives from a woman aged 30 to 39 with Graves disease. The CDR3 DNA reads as TGTGCCAGCAGGCGGGAGAACAATGAGCAGTTCTTC. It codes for CASRRENNEQFF.